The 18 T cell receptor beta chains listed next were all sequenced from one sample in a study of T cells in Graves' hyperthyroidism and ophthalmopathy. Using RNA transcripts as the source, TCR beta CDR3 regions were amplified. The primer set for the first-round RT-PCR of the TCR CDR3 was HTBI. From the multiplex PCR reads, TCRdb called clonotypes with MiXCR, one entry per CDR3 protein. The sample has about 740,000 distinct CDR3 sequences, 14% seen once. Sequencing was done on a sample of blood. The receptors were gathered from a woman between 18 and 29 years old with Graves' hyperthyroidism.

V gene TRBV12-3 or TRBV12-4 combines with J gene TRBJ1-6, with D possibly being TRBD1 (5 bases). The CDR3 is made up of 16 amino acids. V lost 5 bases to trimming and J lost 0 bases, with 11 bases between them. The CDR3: CASSDSLSSYNSPLHF. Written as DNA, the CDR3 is TGTGCCAGCAGTGACAGCTTGAGCTCCTATAATTCACCCCTCCACTTT.

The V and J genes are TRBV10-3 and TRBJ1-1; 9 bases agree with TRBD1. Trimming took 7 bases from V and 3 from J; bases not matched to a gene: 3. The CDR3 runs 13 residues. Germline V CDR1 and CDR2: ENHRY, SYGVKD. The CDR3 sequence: CAIKTGGDTEAFF. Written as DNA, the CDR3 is TGTGCCATCAAGACAGGGGGGGACACTGAAGCTTTCTTT.

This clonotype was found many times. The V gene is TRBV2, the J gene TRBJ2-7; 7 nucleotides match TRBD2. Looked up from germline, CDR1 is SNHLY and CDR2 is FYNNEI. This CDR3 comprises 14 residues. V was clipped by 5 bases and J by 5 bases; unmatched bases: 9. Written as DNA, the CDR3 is TGTGCCAGCAGTCCCCGGCGGGAGCGAAACGAGCAGTACTTC. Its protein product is CASSPRRERNEQYF.

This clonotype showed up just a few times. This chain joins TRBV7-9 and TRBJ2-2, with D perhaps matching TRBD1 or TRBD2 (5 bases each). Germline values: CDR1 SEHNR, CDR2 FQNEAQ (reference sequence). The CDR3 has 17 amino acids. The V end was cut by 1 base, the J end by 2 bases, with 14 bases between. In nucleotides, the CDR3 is TGTGCCAGCAGCTTAGGTCCCGGGACCGTTAACACCGGGGAGCTGTTTTTT. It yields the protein CASSLGPGTVNTGELFF.

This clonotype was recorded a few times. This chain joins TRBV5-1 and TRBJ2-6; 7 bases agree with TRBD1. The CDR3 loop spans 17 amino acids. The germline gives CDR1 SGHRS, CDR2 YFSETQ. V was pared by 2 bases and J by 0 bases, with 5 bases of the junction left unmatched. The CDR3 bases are TGCGCCAGCAGCTTACGACGACAGGGCTCTGGGGCCAACGTCCTGACTTTC. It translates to CASSLRRQGSGANVLTF.

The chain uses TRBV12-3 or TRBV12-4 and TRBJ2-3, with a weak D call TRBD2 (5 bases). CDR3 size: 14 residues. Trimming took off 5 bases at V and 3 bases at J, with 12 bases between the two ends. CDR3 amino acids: CASSPGILTDTQYF. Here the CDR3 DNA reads TGTGCCAGCAGTCCCGGGATCCTTACAGATACGCAGTATTTT.

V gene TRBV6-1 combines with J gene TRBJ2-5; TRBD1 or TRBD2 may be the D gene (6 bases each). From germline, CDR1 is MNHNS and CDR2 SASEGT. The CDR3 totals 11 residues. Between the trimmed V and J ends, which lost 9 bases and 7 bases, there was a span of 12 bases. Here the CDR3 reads CASLKGGTQYF. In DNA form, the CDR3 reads TGTGCCAGTCTCAAGGGGGGGACCCAGTACTTC.

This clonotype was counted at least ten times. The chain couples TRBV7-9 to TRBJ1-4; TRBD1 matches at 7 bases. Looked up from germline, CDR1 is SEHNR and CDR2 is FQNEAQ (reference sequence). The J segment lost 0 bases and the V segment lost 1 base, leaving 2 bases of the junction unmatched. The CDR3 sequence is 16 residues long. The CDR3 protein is CASSLEGGATNEKLFF. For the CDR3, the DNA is TGTGCCAGCAGCTTAGAAGGGGGCGCAACTAATGAAAAACTGTTTTTT.

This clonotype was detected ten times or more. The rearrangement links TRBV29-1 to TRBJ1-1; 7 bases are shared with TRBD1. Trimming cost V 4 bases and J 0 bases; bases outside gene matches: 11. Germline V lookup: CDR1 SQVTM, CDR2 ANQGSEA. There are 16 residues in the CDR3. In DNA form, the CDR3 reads TGCAGCGTTGCGACAGGGAGGGGGGGTATGAACACTGAAGCTTTCTTT. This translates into CSVATGRGGMNTEAFF. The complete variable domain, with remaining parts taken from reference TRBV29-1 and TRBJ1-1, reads SAVISQKPSRDICQRGTSLTIQCQVDSQVTMMFWYRQQPGQSLTLIATANQGSEATYESGFVIDKFPISRPNLTFSTLTVSNMSPEDSSIYLCSVATGRGGMNTEAFFGQGTRLTVV.

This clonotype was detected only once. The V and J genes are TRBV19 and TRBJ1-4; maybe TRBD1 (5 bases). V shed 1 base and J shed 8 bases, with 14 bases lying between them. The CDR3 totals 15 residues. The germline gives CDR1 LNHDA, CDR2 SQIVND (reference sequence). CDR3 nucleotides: TGTGCCAGTAGTATAGGGGCAGGGTTCAGGGAAAAACTGTTTTTT. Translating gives CASSIGAGFREKLFF. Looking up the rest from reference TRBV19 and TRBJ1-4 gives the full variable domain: DGGITQSPKYLFRKEGQNVTLSCEQNLNHDAMYWYRQDPGQGLRLIYYSQIVNDFQKGDIAEGYSVSREKKESFPLTVTSAQKNPTAFYLCASSIGAGFREKLFFGSGTQLSVL.

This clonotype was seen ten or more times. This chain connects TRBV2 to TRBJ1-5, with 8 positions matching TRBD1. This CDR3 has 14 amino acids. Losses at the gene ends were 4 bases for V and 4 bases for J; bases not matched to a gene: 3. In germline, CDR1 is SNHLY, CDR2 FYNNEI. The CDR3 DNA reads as TGTGCCAGCAGTGCAGGGGGCAAGAATCAGCCCCAGCATTTT. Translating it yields CASSAGGKNQPQHF.

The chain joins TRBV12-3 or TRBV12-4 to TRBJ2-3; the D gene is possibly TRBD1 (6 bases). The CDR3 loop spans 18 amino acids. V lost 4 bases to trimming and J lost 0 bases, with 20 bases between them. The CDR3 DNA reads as TGTGCCAGCAGTTCCCCCCAAGGGGACACTCCTAGCACAGATACGCAGTATTTT. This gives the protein CASSSPQGDTPSTDTQYF.

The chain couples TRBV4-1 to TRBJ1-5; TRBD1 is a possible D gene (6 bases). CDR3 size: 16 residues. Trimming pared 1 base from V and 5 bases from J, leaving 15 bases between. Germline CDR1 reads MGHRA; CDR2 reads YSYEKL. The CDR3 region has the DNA TGCGCCAGCAGCCAAGGTTGGGACATCTCATATCAGCCCCAGCATTTT. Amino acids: CASSQGWDISYQPQHF.

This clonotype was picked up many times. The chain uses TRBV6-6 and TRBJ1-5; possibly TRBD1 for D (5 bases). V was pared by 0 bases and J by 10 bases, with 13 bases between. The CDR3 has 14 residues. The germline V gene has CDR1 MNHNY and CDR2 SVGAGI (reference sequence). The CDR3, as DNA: TGTGCCAGCAGTTACTCGCAGGGAGGGCAACCCCAGCATTTT. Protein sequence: CASSYSQGGQPQHF.

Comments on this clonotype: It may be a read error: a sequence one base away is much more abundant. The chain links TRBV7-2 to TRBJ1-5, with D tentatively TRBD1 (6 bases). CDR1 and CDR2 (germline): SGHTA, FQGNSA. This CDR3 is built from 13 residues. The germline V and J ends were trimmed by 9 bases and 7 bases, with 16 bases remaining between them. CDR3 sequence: CARSLQGWQPQHF. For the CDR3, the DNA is TGTGCCAGGAGCCTACAGGGTTGGCAGCCCCAGCATTTT.

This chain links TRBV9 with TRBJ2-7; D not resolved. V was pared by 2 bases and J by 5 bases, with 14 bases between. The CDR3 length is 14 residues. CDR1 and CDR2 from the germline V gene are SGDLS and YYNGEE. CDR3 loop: CASSVGTRYDEQYF. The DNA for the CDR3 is TGTGCCAGCAGCGTGGGTACAAGGTACGACGAGCAGTACTTC.

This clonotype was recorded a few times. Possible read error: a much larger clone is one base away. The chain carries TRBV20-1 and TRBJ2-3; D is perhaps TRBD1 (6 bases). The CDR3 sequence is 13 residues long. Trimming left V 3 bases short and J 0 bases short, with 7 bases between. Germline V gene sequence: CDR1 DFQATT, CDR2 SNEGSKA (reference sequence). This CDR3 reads CSASQGSTDTQYF. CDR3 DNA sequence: TGCAGTGCTAGTCAGGGGAGCACAGATACGCAGTATTTT.

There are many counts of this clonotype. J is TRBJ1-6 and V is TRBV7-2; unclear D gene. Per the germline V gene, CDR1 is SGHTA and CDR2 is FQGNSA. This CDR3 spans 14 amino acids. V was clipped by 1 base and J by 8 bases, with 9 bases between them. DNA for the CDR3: TGTGCCAGCAGCTTAGACCAGGTTTATTCACCCCTCCACTTT. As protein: CASSLDQVYSPLHF.